This T cell receptor beta chain was sequenced during a study of technical replicates of blood from a few donors. Germline CDR1 reads SGHNT; CDR2 reads YYREEE (reference sequence). This CDR3 has 17 amino acids. V lost 4 bases and J lost 4; bases outside the gene matches: 9. Repertoires were generated with immunoSEQ multiplex PCR, while TCRdb's copy carries only in-frame clones and drops some. The sample lists around 71,000 clones; roughly 92% were seen once. The source of this sequence is a human donor in good health. Material for sequencing was T cells isolated from PBMCs. The chain couples TRBV5-4 to TRBJ2-5; 14 positions agree with TRBD2. The CDR3 is CASSRPTSGRDLETQYF. CDR3 sequence (DNA): TGTGCCAGCAGCAGACCGACTAGCGGGAGGGATCTAGAGACCCAGTACTTC.